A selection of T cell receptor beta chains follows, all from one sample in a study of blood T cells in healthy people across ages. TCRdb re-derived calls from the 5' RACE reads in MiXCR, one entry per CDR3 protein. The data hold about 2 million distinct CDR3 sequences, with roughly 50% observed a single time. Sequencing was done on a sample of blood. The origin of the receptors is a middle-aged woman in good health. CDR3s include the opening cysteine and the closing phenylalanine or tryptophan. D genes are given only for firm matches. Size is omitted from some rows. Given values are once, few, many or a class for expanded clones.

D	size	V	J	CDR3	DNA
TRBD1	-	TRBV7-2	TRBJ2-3	CASSLARGRGPSTDTQYF	TGCGCCAGCAGCTTAGCCAGGGGGCGGGGTCCTAGCACAGATACGCAGTATTTT
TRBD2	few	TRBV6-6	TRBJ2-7	CASIYGGTKNYEQYF	TGTGCCAGCATTTACGGAGGGACTAAAAACTACGAGCAGTACTTC
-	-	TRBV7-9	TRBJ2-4	CASSFSPSAANIQYF	TGTGCCAGCAGCTTCTCCCCTAGCGCCGCAAACATTCAGTACTTC
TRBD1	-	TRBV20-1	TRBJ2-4	CSAPGGMGAKNIRYF	TGCAGTGCGCCAGGGGGCATGGGAGCCAAAAACATTCGGTACTTC
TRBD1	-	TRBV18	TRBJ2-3	CASSPLGQGATDTQYF	TGTGCCAGCTCACCTCTGGGACAGGGGGCCACAGATACGCAGTATTTT
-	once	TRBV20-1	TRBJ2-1	CSAPERAFYNEQFF	TGCAGTGCTCCCGAGCGGGCCTTCTACAATGAGCAGTTCTTC
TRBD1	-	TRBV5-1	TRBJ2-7	CASFDRVRSYEQYF	TGCGCCAGCTTTGACAGGGTGAGATCCTACGAGCAGTACTTC
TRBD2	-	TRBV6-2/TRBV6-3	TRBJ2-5	CASSYGSLAGGQETQYF	TGTGCCAGCAGTTACGGCTCTCTAGCGGGGGGCCAAGAGACCCAGTACTTC
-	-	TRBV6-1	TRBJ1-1	CASSERRSETEAFF	TGTGCCAGCAGTGAGAGACGTTCCGAGACTGAAGCTTTCTTT
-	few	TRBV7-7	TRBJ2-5	CASSFQQGLRETQYF	TGTGCTAGCAGCTTCCAGCAGGGACTCCGGGAGACCCAGTACTTC
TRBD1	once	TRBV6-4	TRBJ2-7	CASSDEDREAYEQYF	TGTGCCAGCAGTGACGAGGACAGGGAAGCCTACGAGCAGTACTTC
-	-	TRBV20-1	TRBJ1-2	CSARGVVGGGANYGYTF	TGCAGTGCTAGAGGGGTAGTGGGTGGCGGCGCTAACTATGGCTACACCTTC
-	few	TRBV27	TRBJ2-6	CASKVPGANVLTF	TGTGCCAGCAAGGTTCCAGGGGCCAACGTCCTGACTTTC